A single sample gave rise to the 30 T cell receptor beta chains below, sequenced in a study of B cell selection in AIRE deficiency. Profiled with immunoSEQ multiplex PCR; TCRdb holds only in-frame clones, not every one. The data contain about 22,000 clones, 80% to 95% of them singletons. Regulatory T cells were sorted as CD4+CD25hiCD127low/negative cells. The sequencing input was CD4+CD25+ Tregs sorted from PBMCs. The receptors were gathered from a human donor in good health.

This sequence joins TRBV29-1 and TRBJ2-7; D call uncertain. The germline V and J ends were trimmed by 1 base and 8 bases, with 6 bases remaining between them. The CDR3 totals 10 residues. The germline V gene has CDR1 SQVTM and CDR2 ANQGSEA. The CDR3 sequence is CSVEVEKQYF. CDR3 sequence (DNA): TGCAGCGTTGAAGTCGAGAAGCAGTACTTC.

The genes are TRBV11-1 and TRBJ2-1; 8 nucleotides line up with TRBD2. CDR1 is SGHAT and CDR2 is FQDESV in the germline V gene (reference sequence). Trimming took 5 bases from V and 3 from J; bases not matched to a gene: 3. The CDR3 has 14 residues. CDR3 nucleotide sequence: TGTGCCAGCAGCCCTGGGACTAGCTACAATGAGCAGTTCTTC. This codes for CASSPGTSYNEQFF.

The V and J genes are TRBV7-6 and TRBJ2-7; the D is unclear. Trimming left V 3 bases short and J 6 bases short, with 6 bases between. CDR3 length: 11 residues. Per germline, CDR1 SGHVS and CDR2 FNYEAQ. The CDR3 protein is CASSFGGEQYF. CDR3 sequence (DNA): TGTGCCAGCAGCTTTGGTGGCGAGCAGTACTTC.

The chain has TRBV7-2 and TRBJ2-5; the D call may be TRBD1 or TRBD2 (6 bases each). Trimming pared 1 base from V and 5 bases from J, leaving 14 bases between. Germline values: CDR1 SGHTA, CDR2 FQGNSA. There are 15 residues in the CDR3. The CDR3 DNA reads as TGTGCCAGCAGCTTAGGGGGGGCTAGGCGTGAGACCCAGTACTTC. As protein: CASSLGGARRETQYF.

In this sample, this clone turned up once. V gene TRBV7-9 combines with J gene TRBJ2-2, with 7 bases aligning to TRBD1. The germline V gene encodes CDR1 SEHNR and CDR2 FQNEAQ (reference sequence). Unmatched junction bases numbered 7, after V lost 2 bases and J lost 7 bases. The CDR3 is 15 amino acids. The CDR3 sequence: CASSLTGALSGELFF. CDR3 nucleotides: TGTGCCAGCAGCTTAACAGGGGCGCTTAGCGGGGAGCTGTTTTTT.

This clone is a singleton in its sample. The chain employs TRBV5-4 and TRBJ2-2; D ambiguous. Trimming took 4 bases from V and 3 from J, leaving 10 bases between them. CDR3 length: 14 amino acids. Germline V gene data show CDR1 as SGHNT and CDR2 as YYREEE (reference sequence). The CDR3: CASSVDLDTGELFF. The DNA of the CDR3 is TGTGCCAGCAGCGTGGACCTCGACACCGGGGAGCTGTTTTTT.

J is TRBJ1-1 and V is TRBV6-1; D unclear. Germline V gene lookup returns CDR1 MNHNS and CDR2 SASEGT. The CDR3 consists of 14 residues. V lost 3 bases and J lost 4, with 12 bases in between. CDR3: CASSDRLSTTEAFF. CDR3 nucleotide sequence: TGTGCCAGCAGTGACAGGCTCAGTACCACTGAAGCTTTCTTT.

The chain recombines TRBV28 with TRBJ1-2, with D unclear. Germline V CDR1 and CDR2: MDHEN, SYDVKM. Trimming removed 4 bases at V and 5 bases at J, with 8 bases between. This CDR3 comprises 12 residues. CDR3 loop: CASSWGGYGYTF. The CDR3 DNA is TGTGCCAGCAGTTGGGGAGGGTATGGCTACACCTTC.

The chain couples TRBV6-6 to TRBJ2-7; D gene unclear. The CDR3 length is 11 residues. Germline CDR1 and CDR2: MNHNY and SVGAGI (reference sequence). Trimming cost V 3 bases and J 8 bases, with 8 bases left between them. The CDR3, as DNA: TGTGCCAGCAGTTATCTGGAAAAGCAGTACTTC. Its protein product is CASSYLEKQYF.

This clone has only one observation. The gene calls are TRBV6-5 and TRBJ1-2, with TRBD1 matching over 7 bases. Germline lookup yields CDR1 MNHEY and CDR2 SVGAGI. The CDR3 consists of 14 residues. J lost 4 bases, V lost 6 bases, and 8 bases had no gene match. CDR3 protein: CASSLQQGSYGYTF. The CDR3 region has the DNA TGTGCCAGCAGCCTTCAACAGGGGAGCTATGGCTACACCTTC.

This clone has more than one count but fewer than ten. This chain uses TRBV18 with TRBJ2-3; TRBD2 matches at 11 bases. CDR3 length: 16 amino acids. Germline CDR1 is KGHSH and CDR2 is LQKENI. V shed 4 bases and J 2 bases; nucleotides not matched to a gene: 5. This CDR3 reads CASSLVTSGTTDTQYF. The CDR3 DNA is TGTGCCAGCTCACTGGTGACTAGCGGGACCACAGATACGCAGTATTTT.

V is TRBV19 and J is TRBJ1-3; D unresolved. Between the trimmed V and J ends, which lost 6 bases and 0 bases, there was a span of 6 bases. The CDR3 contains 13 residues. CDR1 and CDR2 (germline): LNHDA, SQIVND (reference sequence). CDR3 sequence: CASSSRSGNTIYF. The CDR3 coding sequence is TGTGCCAGTAGCTCCCGCTCTGGAAACACCATATATTTT.

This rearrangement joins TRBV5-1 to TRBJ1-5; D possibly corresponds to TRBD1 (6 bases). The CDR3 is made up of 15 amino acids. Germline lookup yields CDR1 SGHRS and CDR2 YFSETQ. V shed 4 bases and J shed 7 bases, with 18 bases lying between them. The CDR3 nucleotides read TGCGCCAGCAGCCCTGGGGGCGGCTTGGGACAGCCCCAGCATTTT. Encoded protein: CASSPGGGLGQPQHF.

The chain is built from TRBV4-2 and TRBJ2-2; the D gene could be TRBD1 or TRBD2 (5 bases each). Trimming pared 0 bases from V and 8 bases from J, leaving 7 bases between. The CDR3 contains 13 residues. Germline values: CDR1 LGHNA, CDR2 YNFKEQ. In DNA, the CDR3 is TGTGCCAGCAGCCAAGAGTGGGGGGGGGAGCTGTTTTTT. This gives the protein CASSQEWGGELFF.

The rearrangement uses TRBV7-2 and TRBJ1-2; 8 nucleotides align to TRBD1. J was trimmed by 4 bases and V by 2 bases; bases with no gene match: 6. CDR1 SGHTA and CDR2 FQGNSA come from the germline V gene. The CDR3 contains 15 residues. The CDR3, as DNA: TGTGCCAGCAGCTTACTTCCGGGACAGGTCTATGGCTACACCTTC. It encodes CASSLLPGQVYGYTF.

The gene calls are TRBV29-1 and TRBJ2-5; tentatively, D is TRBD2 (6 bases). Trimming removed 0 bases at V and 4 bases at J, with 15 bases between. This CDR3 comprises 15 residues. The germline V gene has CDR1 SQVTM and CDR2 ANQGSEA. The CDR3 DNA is TGCAGCGTTGAAGATCGTCACCGGGACTTAGAGACCCAGTACTTC. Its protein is CSVEDRHRDLETQYF.

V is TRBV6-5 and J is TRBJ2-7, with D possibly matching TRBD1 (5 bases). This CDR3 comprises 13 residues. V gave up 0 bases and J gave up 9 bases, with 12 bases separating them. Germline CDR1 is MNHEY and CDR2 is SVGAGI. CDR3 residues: CASSYSDRGGQYF. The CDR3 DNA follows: TGTGCCAGCAGTTACTCGGATAGGGGCGGGCAGTACTTC.

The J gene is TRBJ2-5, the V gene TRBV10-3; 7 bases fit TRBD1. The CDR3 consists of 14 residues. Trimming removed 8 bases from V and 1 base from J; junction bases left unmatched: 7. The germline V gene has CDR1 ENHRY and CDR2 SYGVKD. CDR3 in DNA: TGTGCCATCGGTAGGGGGACAGCCCAAGAGACCCAGTACTTC. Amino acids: CAIGRGTAQETQYF.

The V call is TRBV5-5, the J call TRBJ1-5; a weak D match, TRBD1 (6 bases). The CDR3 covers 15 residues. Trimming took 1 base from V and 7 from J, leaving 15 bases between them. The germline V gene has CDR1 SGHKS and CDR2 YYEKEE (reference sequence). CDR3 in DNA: TGTGCCAGCAGCTTGTTCGGGGGGGCCCGCCAGCCCCAGCATTTT. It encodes CASSLFGGARQPQHF.

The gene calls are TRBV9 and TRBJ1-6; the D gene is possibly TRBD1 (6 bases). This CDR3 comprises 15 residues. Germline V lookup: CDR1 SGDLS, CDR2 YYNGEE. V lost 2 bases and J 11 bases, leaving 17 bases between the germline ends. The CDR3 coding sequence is TGTGCCAGCAGCGTGACGGGGGCCTTGGTTACACCCCTCCACTTT. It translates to CASSVTGALVTPLHF.

CDR3 loop: CSVHDPSYEQYF. CDR3 in DNA: TGCAGCGTACATGACCCTTCCTACGAGCAGTACTTC. The chain carries TRBV29-1 and TRBJ2-7; no firm D call. The CDR3 is made up of 12 amino acids. The V gene lost 6 bases and the J gene lost 1 base, with 10 bases spanning the gap. From germline, CDR1 is SQVTM and CDR2 ANQGSEA.

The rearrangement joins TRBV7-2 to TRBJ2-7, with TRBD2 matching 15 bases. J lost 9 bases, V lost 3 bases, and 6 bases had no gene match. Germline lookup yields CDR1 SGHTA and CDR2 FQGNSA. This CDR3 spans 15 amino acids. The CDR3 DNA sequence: TGTGCCAGCAGCTTGCGGACTAGCGGGGGGGCCAGGCAGTACTTC. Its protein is CASSLRTSGGARQYF.

The DNA of the CDR3 is TGTGCCAGTAGTATAGGCATGACTAGCGGGGGTAGAGATACGCAGTATTTT. Amino acid sequence: CASSIGMTSGGRDTQYF. This chain uses TRBV19 with TRBJ2-3, with 12 bases aligning to TRBD2. CDR3 size: 17 residues. CDR1 is LNHDA and CDR2 is SQIVND in the germline V gene (reference sequence). After removal of 1 base from V and 5 bases from J, the junction contained 7 bases not matched to a gene.

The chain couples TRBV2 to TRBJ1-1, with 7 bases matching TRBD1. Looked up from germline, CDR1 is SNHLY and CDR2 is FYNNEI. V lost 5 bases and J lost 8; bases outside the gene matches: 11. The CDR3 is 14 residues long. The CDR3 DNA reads TGTGCCAGCAGTACAGGCCGGACAGGCTGGGAAGCTTTCTTT. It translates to CASSTGRTGWEAFF.

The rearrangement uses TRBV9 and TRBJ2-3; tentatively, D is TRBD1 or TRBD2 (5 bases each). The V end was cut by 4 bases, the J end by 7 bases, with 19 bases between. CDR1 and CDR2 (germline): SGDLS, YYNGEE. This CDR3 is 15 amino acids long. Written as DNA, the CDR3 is TGTGCCAGCAGCAGCCTACCGGGACGGGATAATACGCAGTATTTT. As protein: CASSSLPGRDNTQYF. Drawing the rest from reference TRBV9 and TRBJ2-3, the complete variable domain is DSGVTQTPKHLITATGQRVTLRCSPRSGDLSVYWYQQSLDQGLQFLIQYYNGEERAKGNILERFSAQQFPDLHSELNLSSLELGDSALYFCASSSLPGRDNTQYFGPGTRLTVL.

The CDR3 loop is CASSEEGPDRSPLHF. The CDR3 nucleotides read TGTGCCAGCAGTGAAGAGGGGCCGGACAGGTCACCCCTCCACTTT. V and J are TRBV2 and TRBJ1-6, with 7 positions matching TRBD1. This CDR3 has 15 residues. V shed 1 base, J shed 10 bases, and the junction held 7 bases outside the gene matches. Germline V gene sequence: CDR1 SNHLY, CDR2 FYNNEI.

Here the CDR3 reads CASSPQGSGANVLTF. The CDR3, as DNA: TGTGCCAGCAGCCCCCAGGGGTCTGGGGCCAACGTCCTGACTTTC. The chain carries TRBV9 and TRBJ2-6; TRBD1 might be the D (6 bases). The germline V gene encodes CDR1 SGDLS and CDR2 YYNGEE. The length of the CDR3 is 15 residues. Trimming took off 4 bases at V and 1 base at J, with 9 bases between the two ends. Full variable domain (remainder filled in from reference TRBV9 and TRBJ2-6): DSGVTQTPKHLITATGQRVTLRCSPRSGDLSVYWYQQSLDQGLQFLIQYYNGEERAKGNILERFSAQQFPDLHSELNLSSLELGDSALYFCASSPQGSGANVLTFGAGSRLTVL.

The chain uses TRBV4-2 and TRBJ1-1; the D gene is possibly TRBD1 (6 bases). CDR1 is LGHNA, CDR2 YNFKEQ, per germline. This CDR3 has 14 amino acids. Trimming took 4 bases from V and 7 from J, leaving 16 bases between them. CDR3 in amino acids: CASSLGTQGLEAFF. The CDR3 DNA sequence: TGTGCCAGCAGCCTAGGGACACAGGGTCTTGAAGCTTTCTTT.

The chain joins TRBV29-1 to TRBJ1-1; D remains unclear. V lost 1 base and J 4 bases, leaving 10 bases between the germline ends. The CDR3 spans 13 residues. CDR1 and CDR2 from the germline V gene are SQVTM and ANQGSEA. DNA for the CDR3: TGCAGCGTTGAAGGCCCTGCAGGCACTGAAGCTTTCTTT. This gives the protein CSVEGPAGTEAFF.

Here the CDR3 reads CASSFSTSGPYEQYF. CDR3 DNA sequence: TGTGCCAGCAGCTTCTCGACTAGCGGGCCCTACGAGCAGTACTTC. The chain employs TRBV5-4 and TRBJ2-7; 10 bases are shared with TRBD2. Looked up from germline, CDR1 is SGHNT and CDR2 is YYREEE (reference sequence). The trim removed 2 bases at V and 2 bases at J, leaving 4 bases unmatched. The CDR3 contains 15 residues.